These 5 T cell receptor beta chains share one sample of origin, sequenced in a study of shared clonotypes between healthy human individuals. Repertoires were generated with immunoSEQ multiplex PCR, while TCRdb's copy carries only in-frame clones and drops some. The profile shows 2 million to 2.5 million clones, 90% to 95% of them singletons. Sequencing input: naive CD4+ T cells from PBMCs. Subset here: CD45RA+ positively selected. These receptors were taken from a man between 18 and 35 years old in good health. Some clones in this sample may be carry-over from other donors' samples.

V usage is TRBV28 and J usage is TRBJ1-2; TRBD1 matches 8 bases. After removal of 3 bases from V and 5 bases from J, the junction contained 8 bases not matched to a gene. The CDR3 is made up of 15 amino acids. The germline V gene encodes CDR1 MDHEN and CDR2 SYDVKM. The CDR3 nucleotides read TGTGCCAGCAGTTTTACCTTCAGGGGGCGATATGGCTACACCTTC. Translated, it gives CASSFTFRGRYGYTF.

The V call is TRBV7-3, the J call TRBJ2-3, with no clear D. In germline, CDR1 is SGHTA, CDR2 FQGTGA. This CDR3 contains 15 residues. V lost 5 bases to trimming and J lost 1 base, with 13 bases between them. The CDR3 DNA follows: TGTGCCAGCAGCAAAGGTTCCCTCCGCACAGATACGCAGTATTTT. Translating it yields CASSKGSLRTDTQYF.

V and J are TRBV5-1 and TRBJ2-7, with D possibly matching TRBD1 (7 bases). Per germline, CDR1 SGHRS and CDR2 YFSETQ. V lost 3 bases, J lost 3 bases, and 16 bases lay in between. The CDR3 spans 15 residues. Written as DNA, the CDR3 is TGCGCCAGCAGCTCCGGAGGGACAGTCGACTACGAGCAGTACTTC. The encoded protein is CASSSGGTVDYEQYF.

The chain uses TRBV5-1 and TRBJ2-7, with 10 positions matching TRBD2. This CDR3 region has 14 residues. The trim removed 3 bases at V and 7 bases at J, leaving 7 bases unmatched. The germline V gene encodes CDR1 SGHRS and CDR2 YFSETQ. The CDR3 nucleotides read TGCGCCAGCAGCTCTGGGACTAGCGTGAAGGAGCAGTACTTC. It codes for CASSSGTSVKEQYF.

Turning to this clone: The same CDR3 arises from other DNA sequences in this sample as well. The genes are TRBV5-1 and TRBJ2-3; weak D call: TRBD2 (6 bases). CDR1 is SGHRS, CDR2 YFSETQ, per germline. The CDR3 loop spans 14 amino acids. Trimming pared 5 bases from V and 0 bases from J, leaving 10 bases between. The DNA for the CDR3 is TGCGCCAGCAGTAAGAGCGGGAGCACAGATACGCAGTATTTT. Protein product: CASSKSGSTDTQYF.